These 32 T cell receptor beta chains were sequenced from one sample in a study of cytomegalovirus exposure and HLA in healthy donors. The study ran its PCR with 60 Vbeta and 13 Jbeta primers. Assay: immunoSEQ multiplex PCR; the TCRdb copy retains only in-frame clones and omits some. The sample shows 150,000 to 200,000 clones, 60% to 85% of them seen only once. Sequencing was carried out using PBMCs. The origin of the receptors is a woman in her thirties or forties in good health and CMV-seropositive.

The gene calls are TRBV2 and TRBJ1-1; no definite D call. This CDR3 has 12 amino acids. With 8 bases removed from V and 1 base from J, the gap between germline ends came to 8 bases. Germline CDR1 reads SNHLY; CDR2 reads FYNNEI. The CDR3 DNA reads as TGTGCCAGCTTTTTTCAGAACACTGAAGCTTTCTTT. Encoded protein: CASFFQNTEAFF.

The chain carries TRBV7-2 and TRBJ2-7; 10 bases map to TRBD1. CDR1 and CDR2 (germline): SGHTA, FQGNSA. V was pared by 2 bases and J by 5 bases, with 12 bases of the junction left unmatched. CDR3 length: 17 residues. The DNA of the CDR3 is TGTGCCAGCAGCTTAACAGGACAGGGGGTTCCGAAAGACGAGCAGTACTTC. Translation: CASSLTGQGVPKDEQYF.

The CDR3 sequence: CASSFERKTLYTF. Written as DNA, the CDR3 is TGTGCCAGCAGCTTCGAGCGTAAGACTCTCTACACCTTC. V usage is TRBV7-2 and J usage is TRBJ1-2; D gene uncertain. Germline CDR1 is SGHTA and CDR2 is FQGNSA. The ends were cut back, 3 bases at V and 10 bases at J, with 15 bases in the middle. This CDR3 comprises 13 residues.

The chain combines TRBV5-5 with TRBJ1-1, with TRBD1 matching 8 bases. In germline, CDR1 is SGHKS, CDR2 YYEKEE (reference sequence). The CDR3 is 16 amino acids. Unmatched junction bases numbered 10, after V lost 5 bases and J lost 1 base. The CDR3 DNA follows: TGTGCCAGCAGTGCAAGGACAGGGACGGGGAACACTGAAGCTTTCTTT. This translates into CASSARTGTGNTEAFF.

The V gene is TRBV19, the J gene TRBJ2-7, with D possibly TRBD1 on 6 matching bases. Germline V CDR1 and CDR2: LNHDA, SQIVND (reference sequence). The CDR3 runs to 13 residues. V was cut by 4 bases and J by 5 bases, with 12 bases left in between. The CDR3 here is CASSRTGLHEQYF. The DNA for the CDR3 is TGTGCCAGTAGTAGAACAGGGTTGCACGAGCAGTACTTC.

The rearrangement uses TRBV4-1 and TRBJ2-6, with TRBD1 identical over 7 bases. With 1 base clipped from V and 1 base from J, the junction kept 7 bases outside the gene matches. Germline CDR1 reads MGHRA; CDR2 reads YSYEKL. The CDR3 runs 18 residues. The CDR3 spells CASSQGTDRRSGANVLTF. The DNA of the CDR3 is TGCGCCAGCAGCCAAGGTACGGACAGGAGGTCTGGGGCCAACGTCCTGACTTTC.

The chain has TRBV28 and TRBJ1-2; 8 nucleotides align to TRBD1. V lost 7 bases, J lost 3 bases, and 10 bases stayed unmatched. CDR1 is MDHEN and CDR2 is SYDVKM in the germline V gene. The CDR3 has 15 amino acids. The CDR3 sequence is CASITSGQGHYGYTF. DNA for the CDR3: TGTGCCAGCATTACGTCAGGACAGGGACACTATGGCTACACCTTC.

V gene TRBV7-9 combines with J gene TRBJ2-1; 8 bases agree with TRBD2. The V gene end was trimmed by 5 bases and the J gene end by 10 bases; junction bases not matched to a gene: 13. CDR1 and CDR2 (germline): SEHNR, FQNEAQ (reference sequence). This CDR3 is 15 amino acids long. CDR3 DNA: TGTGCCAGCAGCCCCCCAGGGCGGGGGGATGGGGAGCAGTTCTTC. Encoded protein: CASSPPGRGDGEQFF. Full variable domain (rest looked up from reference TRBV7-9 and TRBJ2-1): DTGVSQNPRHKITKRGQNVTFRCDPISEHNRLYWYRQTLGQGPEFLTYFQNEAQLEKSRLLSDRFSAERPKGSFSTLEIQRTEQGDSAMYLCASSPPGRGDGEQFFGPGTRLTVL.

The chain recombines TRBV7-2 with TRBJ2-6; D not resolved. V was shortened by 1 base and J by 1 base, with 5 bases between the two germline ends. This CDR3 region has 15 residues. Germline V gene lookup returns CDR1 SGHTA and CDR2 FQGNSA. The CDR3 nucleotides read TGTGCCAGCAGCTTAGACAGTTCTGGGGCCAACGTCCTGACTTTC. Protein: CASSLDSSGANVLTF.

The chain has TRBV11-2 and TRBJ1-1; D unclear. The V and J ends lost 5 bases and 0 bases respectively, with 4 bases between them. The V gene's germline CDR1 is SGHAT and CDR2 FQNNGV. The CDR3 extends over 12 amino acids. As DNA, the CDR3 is TGTGCCAGCAGCCACTTGAACACTGAAGCTTTCTTT. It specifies CASSHLNTEAFF.

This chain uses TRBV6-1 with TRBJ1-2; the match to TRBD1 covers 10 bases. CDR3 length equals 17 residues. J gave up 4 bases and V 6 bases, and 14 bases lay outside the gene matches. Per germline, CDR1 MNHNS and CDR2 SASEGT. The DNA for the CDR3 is TGTGCCAGCAGAGAATCGGACAGGGGGGCAATGGGCTATGGCTACACCTTC. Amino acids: CASRESDRGAMGYGYTF.

CDR3 loop: CASSADRGQGYTF. The CDR3 DNA sequence: TGTGCCAGCAGCGCCGACAGGGGGCAAGGCTACACCTTC. The chain has TRBV9 and TRBJ1-2; 10 bases line up with TRBD1. V shed 3 bases, J shed 8 bases, and the junction held 4 bases outside the gene matches. This CDR3 spans 13 amino acids. Germline CDR1 SGDLS, CDR2 YYNGEE.

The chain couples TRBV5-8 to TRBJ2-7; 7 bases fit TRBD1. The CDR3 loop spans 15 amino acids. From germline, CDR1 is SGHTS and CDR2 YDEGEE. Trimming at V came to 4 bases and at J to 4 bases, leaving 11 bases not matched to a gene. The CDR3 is CASSPETGWGYEQYF. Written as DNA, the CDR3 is TGTGCCAGCAGCCCTGAGACAGGGTGGGGATACGAGCAGTACTTC.

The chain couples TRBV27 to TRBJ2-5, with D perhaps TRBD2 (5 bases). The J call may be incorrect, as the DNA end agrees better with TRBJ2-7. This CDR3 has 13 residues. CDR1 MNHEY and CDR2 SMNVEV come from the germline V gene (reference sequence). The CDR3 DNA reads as TGTGCCAGCAGTTTATCGTCCGGGGTCGAGCAGTACTTC. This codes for CASSLSSGVEQYF.

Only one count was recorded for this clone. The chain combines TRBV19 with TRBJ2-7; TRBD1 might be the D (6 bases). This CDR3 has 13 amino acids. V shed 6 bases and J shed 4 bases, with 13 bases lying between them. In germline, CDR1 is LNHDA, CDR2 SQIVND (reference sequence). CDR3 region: CASSPGHPYEQYF. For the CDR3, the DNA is TGTGCCAGTAGCCCGGGACATCCATACGAGCAGTACTTC.

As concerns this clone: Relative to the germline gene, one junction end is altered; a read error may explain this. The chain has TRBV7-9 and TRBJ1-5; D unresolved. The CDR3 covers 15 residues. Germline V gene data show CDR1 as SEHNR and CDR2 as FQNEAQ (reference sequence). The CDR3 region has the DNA TGTTCCAGCAGCTTAAGTTCCCAGGTCAATCAGCCCCAGCATTTT. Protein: CSSSLSSQVNQPQHF.

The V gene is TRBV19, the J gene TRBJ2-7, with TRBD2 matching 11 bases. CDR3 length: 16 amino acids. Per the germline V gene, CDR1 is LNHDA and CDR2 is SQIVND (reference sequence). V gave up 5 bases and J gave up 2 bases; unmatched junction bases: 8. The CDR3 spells CASSPSGGIGTYEQYF. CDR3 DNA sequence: TGTGCCAGTAGTCCTAGCGGGGGGATCGGGACCTACGAGCAGTACTTC.

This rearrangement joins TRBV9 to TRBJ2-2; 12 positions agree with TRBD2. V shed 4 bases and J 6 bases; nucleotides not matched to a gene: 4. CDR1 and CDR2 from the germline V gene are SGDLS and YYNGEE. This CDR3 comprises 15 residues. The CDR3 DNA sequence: TGTGCCAGCAGCCCCCTAGCGGGGGGGCCCGGGGAGCTGTTTTTT. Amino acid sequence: CASSPLAGGPGELFF. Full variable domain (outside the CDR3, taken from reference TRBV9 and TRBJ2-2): DSGVTQTPKHLITATGQRVTLRCSPRSGDLSVYWYQQSLDQGLQFLIQYYNGEERAKGNILERFSAQQFPDLHSELNLSSLELGDSALYFCASSPLAGGPGELFFGEGSRLTVL.

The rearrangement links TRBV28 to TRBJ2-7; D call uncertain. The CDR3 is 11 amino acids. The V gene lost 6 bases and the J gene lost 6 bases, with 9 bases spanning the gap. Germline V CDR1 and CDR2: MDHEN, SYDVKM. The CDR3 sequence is CASRQYGEQYF. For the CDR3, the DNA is TGTGCCAGCAGACAGTATGGCGAGCAGTACTTC.

CDR3 residues: CASSLGRGDTYGYTF. Written as DNA, the CDR3 is TGTGCCAGCTCACTGGGCCGGGGAGACACCTATGGCTACACCTTC. The chain joins TRBV18 to TRBJ1-2; no clear D gene. The V end was cut by 4 bases, the J end by 4 bases, with 16 bases between. Per the germline V gene, CDR1 is KGHSH and CDR2 is LQKENI. The CDR3 covers 15 residues.

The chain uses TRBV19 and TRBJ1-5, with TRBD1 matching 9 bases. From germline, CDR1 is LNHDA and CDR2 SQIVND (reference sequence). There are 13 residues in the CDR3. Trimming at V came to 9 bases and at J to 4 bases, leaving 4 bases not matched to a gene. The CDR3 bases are TGTGCCAGCACCGGGACAGGGAATCAGCCCCAGCATTTT. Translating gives CASTGTGNQPQHF.

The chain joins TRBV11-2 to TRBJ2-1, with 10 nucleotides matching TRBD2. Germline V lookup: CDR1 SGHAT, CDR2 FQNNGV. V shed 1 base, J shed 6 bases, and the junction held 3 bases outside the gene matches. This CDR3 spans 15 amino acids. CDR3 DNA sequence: TGTGCCAGCAGCTTAGCTCCTAGCGGGGGCAATGAGCAGTTCTTC. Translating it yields CASSLAPSGGNEQFF. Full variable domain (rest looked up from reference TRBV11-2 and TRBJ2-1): EAGVAQSPRYKIIEKRQSVAFWCNPISGHATLYWYQQILGQGPKLLIQFQNNGVVDDSQLPKDRFSAERLKGVDSTLKIQPAKLEDSAVYLCASSLAPSGGNEQFFGPGTRLTVL.

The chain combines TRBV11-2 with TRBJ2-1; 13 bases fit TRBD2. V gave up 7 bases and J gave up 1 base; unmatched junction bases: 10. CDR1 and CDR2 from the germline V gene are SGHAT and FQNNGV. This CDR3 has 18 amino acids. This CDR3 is CASIPLAGGALSYNEQFF. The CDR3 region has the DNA TGTGCCAGCATCCCACTAGCGGGGGGGGCTTTATCCTACAATGAGCAGTTCTTC.

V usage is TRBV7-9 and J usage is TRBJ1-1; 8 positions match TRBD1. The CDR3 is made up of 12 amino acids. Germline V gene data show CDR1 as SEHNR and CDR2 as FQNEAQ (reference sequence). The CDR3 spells CSGTGANTEAFF. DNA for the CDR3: TGTTCCGGGACAGGCGCTAACACTGAAGCTTTCTTT.

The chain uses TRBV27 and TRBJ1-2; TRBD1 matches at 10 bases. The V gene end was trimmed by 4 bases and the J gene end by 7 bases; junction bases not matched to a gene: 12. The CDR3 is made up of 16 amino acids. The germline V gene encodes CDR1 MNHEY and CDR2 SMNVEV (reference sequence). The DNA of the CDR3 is TGTGCCAGCAGTTCGGGGGACAGGGGTACGTTGAGTGGCTACACCTTC. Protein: CASSSGDRGTLSGYTF.

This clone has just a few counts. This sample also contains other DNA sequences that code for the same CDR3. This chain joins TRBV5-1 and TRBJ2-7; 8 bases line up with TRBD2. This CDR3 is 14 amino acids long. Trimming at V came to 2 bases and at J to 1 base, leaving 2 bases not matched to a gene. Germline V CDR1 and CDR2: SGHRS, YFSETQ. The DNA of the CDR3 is TGCGCCAGCAGCTTCAGCGGGGGTTCCTACGAGCAGTACTTC. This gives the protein CASSFSGGSYEQYF.

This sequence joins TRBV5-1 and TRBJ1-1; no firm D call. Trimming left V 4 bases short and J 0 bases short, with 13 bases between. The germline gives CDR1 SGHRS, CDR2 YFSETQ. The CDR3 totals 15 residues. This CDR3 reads CASSPLANLNTEAFF. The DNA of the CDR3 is TGCGCCAGCAGCCCACTCGCTAATCTGAACACTGAAGCTTTCTTT.

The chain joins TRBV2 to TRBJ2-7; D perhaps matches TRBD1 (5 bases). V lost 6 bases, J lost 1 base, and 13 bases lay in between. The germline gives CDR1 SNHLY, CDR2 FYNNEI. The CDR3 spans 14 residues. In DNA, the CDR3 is TGTGCCAGCAGGGAGCAGGGCCCTTCCTACGAGCAGTACTTC. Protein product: CASREQGPSYEQYF.

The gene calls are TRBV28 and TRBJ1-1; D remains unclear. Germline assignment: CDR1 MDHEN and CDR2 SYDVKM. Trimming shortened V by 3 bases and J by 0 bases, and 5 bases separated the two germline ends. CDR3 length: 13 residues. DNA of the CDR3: TGTGCCAGCAGTTTTCCTTTGAACACTGAAGCTTTCTTT. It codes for CASSFPLNTEAFF.

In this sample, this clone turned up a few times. The CDR3 DNA sequence: TGTGCCAGTCGCAGGGGCAATCAGCCCCAGCATTTT. Amino acids: CASRRGNQPQHF. This chain links TRBV5-8 with TRBJ1-5; possibly TRBD1 for D (5 bases). Germline assignment: CDR1 SGHTS and CDR2 YDEGEE. Trimming shortened V by 8 bases and J by 2 bases, and 8 bases separated the two germline ends. The CDR3 covers 12 residues.

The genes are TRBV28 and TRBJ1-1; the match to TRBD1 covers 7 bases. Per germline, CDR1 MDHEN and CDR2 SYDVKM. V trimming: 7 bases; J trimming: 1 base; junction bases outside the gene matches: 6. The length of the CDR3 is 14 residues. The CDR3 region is CASILRGTNTEAFF. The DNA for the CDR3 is TGTGCCAGCATCCTCAGGGGGACGAACACTGAAGCTTTCTTT.

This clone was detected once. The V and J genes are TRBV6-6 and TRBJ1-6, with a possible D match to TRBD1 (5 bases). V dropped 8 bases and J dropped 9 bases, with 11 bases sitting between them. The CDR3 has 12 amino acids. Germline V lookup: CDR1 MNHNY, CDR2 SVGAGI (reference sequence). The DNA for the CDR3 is TGTGCCAGCTGTCAGGGCACTTCACCCCTCCACTTT. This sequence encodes CASCQGTSPLHF.